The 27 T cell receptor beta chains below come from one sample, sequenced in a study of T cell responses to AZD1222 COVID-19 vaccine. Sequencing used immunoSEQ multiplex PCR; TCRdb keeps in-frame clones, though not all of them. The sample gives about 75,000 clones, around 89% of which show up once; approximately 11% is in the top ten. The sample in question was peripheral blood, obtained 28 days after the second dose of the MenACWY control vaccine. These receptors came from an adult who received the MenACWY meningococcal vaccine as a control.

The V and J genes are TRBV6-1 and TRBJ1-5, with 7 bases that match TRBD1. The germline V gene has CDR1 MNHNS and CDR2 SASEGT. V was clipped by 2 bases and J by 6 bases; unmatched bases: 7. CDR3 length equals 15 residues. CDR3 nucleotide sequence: TGTGCCAGCAGTGAAAATCCAGGGGGTGGTCAGCCCCAGCATTTT. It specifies CASSENPGGGQPQHF.

This CDR3 reads CASSEGGKPYNEQFF. CDR3 nucleotide sequence: TGTGCCAGCAGTGAAGGGGGGAAACCCTACAATGAGCAGTTCTTC. The chain combines TRBV25-1 with TRBJ2-1; D is possibly TRBD2 (6 bases). Deletions cut 2 bases from V and 2 bases from J, with 10 bases between. The CDR3 length is 15 residues. The germline CDR1 and CDR2 sequences are MGHDK and SYGVNS. The complete variable domain, with remaining parts taken from reference TRBV25-1 and TRBJ2-1, reads EADIYQTPRYLVIGTGKKITLECSQTMGHDKMYWYQQDPGMELHLIHYSYGVNSTEKGDLSSESTVSRIRTEHFPLTLESARPSHTSQYLCASSEGGKPYNEQFFGPGTRLTVL.

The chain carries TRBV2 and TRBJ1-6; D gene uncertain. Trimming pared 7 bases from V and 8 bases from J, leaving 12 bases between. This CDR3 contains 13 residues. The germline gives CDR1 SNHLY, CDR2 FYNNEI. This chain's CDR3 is CASNGVSDSPLHF. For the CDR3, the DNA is TGTGCCAGCAACGGGGTATCGGATTCACCCCTCCACTTT.

DNA for the CDR3: TGTGCCAGCAGCTTAGTTAGCCGTCCGGCGGGTAATGAGCAGTTCTTC. Translating it yields CASSLVSRPAGNEQFF. This chain links TRBV7-8 with TRBJ2-1, with a weak D call TRBD2 (5 bases). Germline values: CDR1 SGHVS, CDR2 FQNEAQ. This CDR3 spans 16 amino acids. The ends were cut back, 1 base at V and 7 bases at J, with 17 bases in the middle.

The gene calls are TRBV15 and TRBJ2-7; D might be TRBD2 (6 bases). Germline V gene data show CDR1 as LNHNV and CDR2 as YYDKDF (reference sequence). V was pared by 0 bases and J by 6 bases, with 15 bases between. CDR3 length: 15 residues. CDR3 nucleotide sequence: TGTGCCACCAGCAGAGATCCCAGCGGGCCTTTCGAGCAGTACTTC. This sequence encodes CATSRDPSGPFEQYF.

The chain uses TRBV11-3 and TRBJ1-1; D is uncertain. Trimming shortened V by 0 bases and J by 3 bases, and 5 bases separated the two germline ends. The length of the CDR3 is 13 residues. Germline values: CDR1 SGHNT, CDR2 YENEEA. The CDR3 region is CASSLDMDTEAFF. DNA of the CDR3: TGTGCCAGCAGCTTAGATATGGACACTGAAGCTTTCTTT.

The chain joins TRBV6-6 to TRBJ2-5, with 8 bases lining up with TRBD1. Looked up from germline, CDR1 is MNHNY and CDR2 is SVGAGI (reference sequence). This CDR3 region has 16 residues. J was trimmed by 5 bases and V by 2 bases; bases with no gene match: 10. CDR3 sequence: CASSYASTGARETQYF. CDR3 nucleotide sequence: TGTGCCAGCAGTTACGCTTCGACAGGGGCCAGGGAGACCCAGTACTTC.

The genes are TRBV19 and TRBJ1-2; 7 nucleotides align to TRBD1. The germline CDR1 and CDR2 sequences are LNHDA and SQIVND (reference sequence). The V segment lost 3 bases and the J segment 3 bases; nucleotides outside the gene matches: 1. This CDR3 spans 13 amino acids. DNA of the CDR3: TGTGCCAGTAGTATCCAGGGGGACTATGGCTACACCTTC. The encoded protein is CASSIQGDYGYTF. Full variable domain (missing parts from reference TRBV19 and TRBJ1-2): DGGITQSPKYLFRKEGQNVTLSCEQNLNHDAMYWYRQDPGQGLRLIYYSQIVNDFQKGDIAEGYSVSREKKESFPLTVTSAQKNPTAFYLCASSIQGDYGYTFGSGTRLTVV.

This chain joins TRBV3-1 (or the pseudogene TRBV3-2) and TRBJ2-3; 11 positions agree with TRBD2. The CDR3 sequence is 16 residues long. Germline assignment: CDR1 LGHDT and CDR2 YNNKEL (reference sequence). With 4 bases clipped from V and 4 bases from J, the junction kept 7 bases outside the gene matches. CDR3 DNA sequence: TGTGCCAGCAGCCCCCGAAGTAGCGGGGGGGCAGATACGCAGTATTTT. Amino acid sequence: CASSPRSSGGADTQYF.

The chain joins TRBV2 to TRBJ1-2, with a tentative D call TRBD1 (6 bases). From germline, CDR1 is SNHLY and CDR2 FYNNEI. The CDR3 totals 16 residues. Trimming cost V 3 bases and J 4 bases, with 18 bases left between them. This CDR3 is CASSDSSGADLYGYTF. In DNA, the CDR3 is TGTGCCAGCAGTGATTCTTCGGGGGCCGATCTCTATGGCTACACCTTC.

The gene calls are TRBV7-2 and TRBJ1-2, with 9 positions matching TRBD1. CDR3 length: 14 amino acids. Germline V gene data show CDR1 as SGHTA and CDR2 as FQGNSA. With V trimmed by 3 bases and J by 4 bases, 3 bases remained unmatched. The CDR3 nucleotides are TGTGCCAGCAGCTTGGACAGGGGTGGCTATGGCTACACCTTC. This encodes CASSLDRGGYGYTF.

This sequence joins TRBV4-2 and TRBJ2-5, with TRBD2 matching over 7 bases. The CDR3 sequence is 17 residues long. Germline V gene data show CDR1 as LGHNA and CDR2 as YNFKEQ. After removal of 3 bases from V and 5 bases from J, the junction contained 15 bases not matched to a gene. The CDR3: CASSQTSAGVSLETQYF. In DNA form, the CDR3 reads TGTGCCAGCAGCCAGACTTCGGCGGGGGTGTCCTTGGAGACCCAGTACTTC.

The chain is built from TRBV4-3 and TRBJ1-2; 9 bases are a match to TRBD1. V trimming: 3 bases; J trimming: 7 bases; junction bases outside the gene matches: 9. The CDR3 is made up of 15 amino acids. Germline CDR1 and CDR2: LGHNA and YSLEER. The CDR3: CASSQGRDRVFGYTF. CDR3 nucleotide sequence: TGCGCCAGCAGCCAGGGCCGGGACAGGGTGTTTGGCTACACCTTC.

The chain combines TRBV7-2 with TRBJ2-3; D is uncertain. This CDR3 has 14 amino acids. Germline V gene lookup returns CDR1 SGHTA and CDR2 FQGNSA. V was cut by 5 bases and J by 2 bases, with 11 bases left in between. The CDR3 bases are TGTGCCAGCAGCGCGCCAGCTATCACAGATACGCAGTATTTT. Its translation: CASSAPAITDTQYF.

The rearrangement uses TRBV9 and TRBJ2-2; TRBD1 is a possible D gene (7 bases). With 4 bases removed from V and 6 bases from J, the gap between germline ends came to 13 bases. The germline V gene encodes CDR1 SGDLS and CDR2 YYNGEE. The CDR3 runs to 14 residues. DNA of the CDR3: TGTGCCAGCAGCTTAGCCAGGGGGGCCGGGGAGCTGTTTTTT. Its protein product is CASSLARGAGELFF.

The CDR3 protein is CASSRGSSQLTATNEKLFF. CDR3 DNA: TGCGCCAGCAGTCGCGGGTCCAGCCAACTGACTGCAACTAATGAAAAACTGTTTTTT. The chain joins TRBV5-1 to TRBJ1-4; D is uncertain. The CDR3 has 19 amino acids. V was clipped by 5 bases and J by 0 bases, with 23 bases between them. Looked up from germline, CDR1 is SGHRS and CDR2 is YFSETQ.

The DNA of the CDR3 is TGTGCCAGCAGTGACTCCCCGAGGACAGGGGCAATATTCGGGCGCAATGAGCAGTTCTTC. Its translation: CASSDSPRTGAIFGRNEQFF. The rearrangement joins TRBV2 to TRBJ2-1, with 9 bases aligning to TRBD1. CDR3 length: 20 amino acids. The V segment lost 3 bases and the J segment 6 bases; nucleotides outside the gene matches: 21. Germline CDR1 and CDR2: SNHLY and FYNNEI.

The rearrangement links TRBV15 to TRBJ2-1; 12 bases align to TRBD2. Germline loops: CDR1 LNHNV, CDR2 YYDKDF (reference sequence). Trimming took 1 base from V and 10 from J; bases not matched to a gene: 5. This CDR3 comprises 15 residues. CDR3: CATSRGLAGGTEQFF. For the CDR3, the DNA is TGTGCCACCAGCAGAGGGCTAGCGGGGGGGACAGAGCAGTTCTTC.

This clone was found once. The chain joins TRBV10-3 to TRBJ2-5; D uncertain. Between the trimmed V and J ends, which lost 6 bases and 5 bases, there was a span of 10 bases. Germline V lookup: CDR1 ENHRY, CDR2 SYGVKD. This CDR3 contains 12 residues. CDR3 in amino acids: CAISDSRETQYF. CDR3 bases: TGTGCCATCAGCGACTCAAGGGAGACCCAGTACTTC.

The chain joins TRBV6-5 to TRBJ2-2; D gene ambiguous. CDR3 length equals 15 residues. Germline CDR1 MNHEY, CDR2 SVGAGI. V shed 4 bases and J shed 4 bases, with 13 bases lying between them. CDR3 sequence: CASSSGPQPTGELFF. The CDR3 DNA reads TGTGCCAGCAGTTCCGGACCCCAGCCCACCGGGGAGCTGTTTTTT.

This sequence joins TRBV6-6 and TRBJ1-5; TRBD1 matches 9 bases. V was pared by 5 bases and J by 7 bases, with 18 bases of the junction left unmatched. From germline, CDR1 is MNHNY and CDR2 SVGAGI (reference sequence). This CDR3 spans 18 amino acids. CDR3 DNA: TGTGCCAGCAGTCCCCTCCCCCGACAGGGGGGCTTTATCCAGCCCCAGCATTTT. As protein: CASSPLPRQGGFIQPQHF.

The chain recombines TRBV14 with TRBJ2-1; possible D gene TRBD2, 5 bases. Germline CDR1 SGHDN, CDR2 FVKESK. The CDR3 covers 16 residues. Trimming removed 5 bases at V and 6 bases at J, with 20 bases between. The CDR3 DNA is TGTGCCAGCAGCTTCTTCATATCGGGGTCCGGCAATGAGCAGTTCTTC. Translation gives CASSFFISGSGNEQFF.

The CDR3 loop is CASSYPTSEAQDTQYF. For the CDR3, the DNA is TGTGCCAGCAGTTACCCCACTAGCGAAGCACAAGATACGCAGTATTTT. The V call is TRBV6-2 or TRBV6-3, the J call TRBJ2-3; 7 bases match TRBD2. Losses at the gene ends were 2 bases for V and 5 bases for J; bases not matched to a gene: 10. CDR1 and CDR2 from the germline V gene are MNHEY and SVGEGT. The CDR3 covers 16 residues.

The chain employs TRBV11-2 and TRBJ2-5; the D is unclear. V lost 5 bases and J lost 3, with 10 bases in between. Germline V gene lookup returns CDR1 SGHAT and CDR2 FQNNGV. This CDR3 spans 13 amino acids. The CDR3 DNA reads TGTGCCAGCAGCCCGGAACCTAAAGAGACCCAGTACTTC. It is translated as CASSPEPKETQYF. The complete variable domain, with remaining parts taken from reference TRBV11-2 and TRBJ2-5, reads EAGVAQSPRYKIIEKRQSVAFWCNPISGHATLYWYQQILGQGPKLLIQFQNNGVVDDSQLPKDRFSAERLKGVDSTLKIQPAKLEDSAVYLCASSPEPKETQYFGPGTRLLVL.

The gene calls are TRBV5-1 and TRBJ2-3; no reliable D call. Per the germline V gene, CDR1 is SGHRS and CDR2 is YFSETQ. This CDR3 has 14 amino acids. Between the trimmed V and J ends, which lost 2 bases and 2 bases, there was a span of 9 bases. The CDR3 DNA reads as TGCGCCAGCAGCTTCCTAGGGTCCACAGATACGCAGTATTTT. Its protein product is CASSFLGSTDTQYF.

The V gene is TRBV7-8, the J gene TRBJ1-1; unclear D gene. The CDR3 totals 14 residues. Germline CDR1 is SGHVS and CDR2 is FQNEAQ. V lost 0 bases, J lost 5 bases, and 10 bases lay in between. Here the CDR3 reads CASSLAAGPTEAFF. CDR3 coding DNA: TGTGCCAGCAGCTTAGCGGCCGGGCCTACTGAAGCTTTCTTT.

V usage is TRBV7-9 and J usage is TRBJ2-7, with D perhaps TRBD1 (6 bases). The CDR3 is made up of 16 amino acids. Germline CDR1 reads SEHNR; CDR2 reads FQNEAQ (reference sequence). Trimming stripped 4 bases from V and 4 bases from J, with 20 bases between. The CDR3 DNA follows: TGTGCCAGCAGCTACCCCCCAGGGGTCAGGGTTTACGAGCAGTACTTC. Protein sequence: CASSYPPGVRVYEQYF.